The table lists the clone carrying this TCR beta chain with a few counts. What it binds is not known. Germline loops: CDR1 DFQATT, CDR2 SNEGSKA (reference sequence). The CDR3 spans 15 residues. V dropped 0 bases and J dropped 3; count of bases not matched to a gene: 3. RNA transcripts gave rise to amplified TCR beta CDR3 regions. When the TCR CDR3 underwent first-round RT-PCR, the HTBI primer set was used. TCRdb re-called the multiplex PCR reads with MiXCR, one entry per CDR3 protein. Here the sample spans fewer than 750,000 distinct CDR3 sequences, roughly 15% being singletons. This record belongs to a study of T cells in Graves' hyperthyroidism and ophthalmopathy. Study-wide findings and caveats: The model predicted ophthalmopathy a median roughly six months before onset.

This TCR came from a woman aged 45-59 years with Graves' ophthalmopathy. V usage is TRBV20-1 and J usage is TRBJ2-3; 10 positions match TRBD2. Sequencing used blood. In DNA form, the CDR3 reads TGCAGTGCTAGAGAAGGTAGCGGGAGGACAGATACGCAGTATTTT. Protein product: CSAREGSGRTDTQYF.